The clone carrying this T cell receptor (beta chain) was recorded a few times. The data derive from a study of T-cell memory formation after mild COVID-19. The overall study: In these data, TCR clusters were largely donor specific.

TCRdb called the 5' RACE reads again in MiXCR, with one record for every CDR3 protein. The sample has some 100,000 distinct CDR3 sequences, 11% seen once. V lost 1 base and J 2 bases, leaving 14 bases between the germline ends. The germline V gene has CDR1 SEHNR and CDR2 FQNEAQ (reference sequence). The CDR3 has 16 residues. The genes are TRBV7-9 and TRBJ2-5, with a possible D match to TRBD2 (6 bases). The sequence was collected from a man aged 18 to 29 who had mild COVID-19 (a few samples of this study predate the infection). Cell type and time point are not known. The sequenced material came from PBMCs or a T cell subset sorted from them (not recorded which). CDR3 region: CASSLGYGGSQETQYF. In DNA, the CDR3 is TGTGCCAGCAGCTTAGGATACGGGGGATCACAAGAGACCCAGTACTTC.